The 23 T cell receptor beta chains presented below share a single source sample, sequenced in a study of identical twins. TCRdb re-called the 5' RACE reads with MiXCR, one entry per CDR3 protein. The profile shows 1.5 million or so distinct CDR3 sequences, 25% to 35% of them singletons. The material sequenced was cord blood. All receptors derive from a newborn girl in good health.

The V call is TRBV7-8, the J call TRBJ1-1; 8 nucleotides agree with TRBD1. Germline V gene data show CDR1 as SGHVS and CDR2 as FQNEAQ. J lost 10 bases, V lost 2 bases, and 15 bases had no gene match. The CDR3 totals 16 residues. Written as DNA, the CDR3 is TGTGCCAGCAGCTTATCGGGTCAGGGGGCTCTAGGGGGAGCTTTCTTT. Translated: CASSLSGQGALGGAFF.

V gene TRBV5-1 combines with J gene TRBJ2-2, with 7 bases matching TRBD1. The CDR3 has 14 amino acids. After removal of 4 bases from V and 3 bases from J, the junction contained 3 bases not matched to a gene. From germline, CDR1 is SGHRS and CDR2 YFSETQ. For the CDR3, the DNA is TGCGCCAGCAGCAGGACAGGTTACACCGGGGAGCTGTTTTTT. Translated: CASSRTGYTGELFF.

Concerning this clonotype itself: A read error is possible here, since a much larger clone lies one base away. The chain combines TRBV10-3 with TRBJ1-2, with TRBD1 matching over 9 bases. The V gene's germline CDR1 is ENHRY and CDR2 SYGVKD. CDR3 length equals 15 residues. The DNA for the CDR3 is TGTGCCATCGGTGAGAAGGGGGACAGGGACCATGGCTACACCTTC. It specifies CAIGEKGDRDHGYTF.

This clonotype has a count of ten or more. The rearrangement joins TRBV10-2 to TRBJ2-1, with D uncertain. Germline V gives CDR1 WSHSY, CDR2 SAAADI. The CDR3 is 15 amino acids. The ends were cut back, 8 bases at V and 0 bases at J, with 14 bases in the middle. The CDR3 nucleotides read TGCGCCAGCCGACCGACCTCTAGCTCCTACAATGAGCAGTTCTTC. Translating gives CASRPTSSSYNEQFF.

The chain uses TRBV6-6 and TRBJ1-6, with TRBD1 matching 7 bases. The J segment lost 9 bases and the V segment lost 6 bases, leaving 14 bases of the junction unmatched. The V gene's germline CDR1 is MNHNY and CDR2 SVGAGI (reference sequence). The CDR3 is 16 amino acids. This CDR3 is CASSLTRGRLGSPLHF. Written as DNA, the CDR3 is TGTGCCAGCAGCTTGACTAGGGGGCGTTTAGGTTCACCCCTCCACTTT.

This clonotype was counted only a few times. The V gene is TRBV2, the J gene TRBJ2-7; TRBD1 agrees at 8 bases. The V segment lost 5 bases and the J segment 2 bases; nucleotides outside the gene matches: 8. CDR3 size: 15 residues. Germline values: CDR1 SNHLY, CDR2 FYNNEI. The CDR3 sequence is CASSPDRGGTYEQYF. The CDR3 DNA follows: TGTGCCAGCAGTCCTGACAGGGGTGGCACCTACGAGCAGTACTTC. Supplemented by reference TRBV2 and TRBJ2-7, the full variable domain reads EPEVTQTPSHQVTQMGQEVILRCVPISNHLYFYWYRQILGQKVEFLVSFYNNEISEKSEIFDDQFSVERPDGSNFTLKIRSTKLEDSAMYFCASSPDRGGTYEQYFGPGTRLTVT.

This clonotype has at least ten counts. The rearrangement uses TRBV6-7 and TRBJ1-2, with TRBD1 identical over 10 bases. Being an ORF, TRBV6-7 has a function that is uncertain. V lost 3 bases, J lost 2 bases, and 3 bases stayed unmatched. The CDR3 runs to 15 residues. The CDR3 DNA sequence: TGTGCCAGCAGTTATCGGGACAGGGGCAACTATGGCTACACCTTC. Translation gives CASSYRDRGNYGYTF.

This clonotype was seen at least ten times. This chain connects TRBV29-1 to TRBJ2-5; 7 bases map to TRBD1. The J segment lost 5 bases and the V segment lost 6 bases, leaving 15 bases of the junction unmatched. CDR3 length: 15 amino acids. Germline CDR1 SQVTM, CDR2 ANQGSEA. In DNA form, the CDR3 reads TGCAGCGTCGTTTCTGACAGGGTTAAAGGGGAGACCCAGTACTTC. Translation gives CSVVSDRVKGETQYF.

This clonotype was seen only a few times. V gene TRBV24-1 combines with J gene TRBJ1-5, with 8 bases aligning to TRBD1. The CDR3 covers 14 residues. The germline V gene has CDR1 KGHDR and CDR2 SFDVKD. V was clipped by 7 bases and J by 6 bases; unmatched bases: 7. The CDR3 reads CATRPGGFGQPQHF. Here the CDR3 DNA reads TGTGCCACCAGACCAGGGGGCTTCGGTCAGCCCCAGCATTTT.

This clonotype was counted a few times. CDR3 residues: CASSCHYEGAYSYNEQFF. The CDR3 DNA reads as TGTGCCAGCAGCTGCCACTATGAGGGGGCCTACTCCTACAATGAGCAGTTCTTC. The chain is built from TRBV6-1 and TRBJ2-1; 7 bases align to TRBD1. The length of the CDR3 is 18 residues. V shed 6 bases, J shed 0 bases, and the junction held 14 bases outside the gene matches. From germline, CDR1 is MNHNS and CDR2 SASEGT.

The V and J genes are TRBV2 and TRBJ1-1, with TRBD1 matching over 9 bases. This CDR3 contains 12 residues. The germline V gene encodes CDR1 SNHLY and CDR2 FYNNEI. Trimming took 8 bases from V and 11 from J; bases not matched to a gene: 9. CDR3 sequence: CASLGTGPRAFF. DNA of the CDR3: TGTGCCAGCCTCGGGACAGGGCCTCGGGCTTTCTTT.

This clonotype was seen more than once but under ten times. The genes are TRBV25-1 and TRBJ2-7; 8 nucleotides line up with TRBD2. V was clipped by 2 bases and J by 2 bases; unmatched bases: 8. Per germline, CDR1 MGHDK and CDR2 SYGVNS. The CDR3 extends over 16 amino acids. The CDR3 loop is CASSERGRGAPYEQYF. The CDR3, as DNA: TGTGCCAGCAGTGAAAGAGGGCGGGGGGCGCCCTACGAGCAGTACTTC.

This clonotype was seen once. The chain couples TRBV4-1 to TRBJ2-4; D may be TRBD1 or TRBD2 (5 bases each). Germline-derived CDR1 and CDR2 are MGHRA and YSYEKL. Trimming removed 3 bases from V and 10 bases from J, with 16 bases in between. This CDR3 has 14 residues. As DNA, the CDR3 is TGCGCCAGCAGCCAGGGACCACTAAGTTTGATTCAGTACTTC. This codes for CASSQGPLSLIQYF.

The V gene is TRBV5-5, the J gene TRBJ1-1, with D unclear. This CDR3 is built from 15 residues. V shed 0 bases and J shed 0 bases, with 9 bases lying between them. Per the germline V gene, CDR1 is SGHKS and CDR2 is YYEKEE (reference sequence). In DNA form, the CDR3 reads TGTGCCAGCAGCTTGGTAGGTAAGGTGAACACTGAAGCTTTCTTT. Encoded protein: CASSLVGKVNTEAFF.

This clonotype was found many times. J is TRBJ1-1 and V is TRBV6-6; no reliable D call. Trimming stripped 2 bases from V and 1 base from J, with 5 bases between. CDR1 MNHNY and CDR2 SVGAGI come from the germline V gene (reference sequence). This CDR3 has 13 residues. The CDR3 is CASSYEGNTEAFF. CDR3 coding DNA: TGTGCCAGCAGTTACGAGGGGAACACTGAAGCTTTCTTT.

This clonotype was seen only a few times. This CDR3 reads CASSVAQTLQQSGGYTF. In nucleotides, the CDR3 is TGTGCCAGCAGCGTAGCCCAGACCCTCCAACAGTCCGGGGGCTACACCTTC. The chain recombines TRBV9 with TRBJ1-2; D uncertain. This CDR3 spans 17 amino acids. The V gene's germline CDR1 is SGDLS and CDR2 YYNGEE. Trimming shortened V by 0 bases and J by 8 bases, and 23 bases separated the two germline ends.

The chain uses TRBV20-1 and TRBJ2-3, with TRBD1 matching over 9 bases. This CDR3 is built from 13 residues. Germline CDR1 DFQATT, CDR2 SNEGSKA (reference sequence). Germline trimming cut 5 bases from V and 6 bases from J; bases unmatched to any gene: 6. The CDR3 nucleotides are TGCAGTGCTGGACAGGGGAGTAGTGATACGCAGTATTTT. This codes for CSAGQGSSDTQYF.

The chain uses TRBV12-3 or TRBV12-4 and TRBJ2-1; 14 bases line up with TRBD2. V lost 5 bases and J lost 5; bases outside the gene matches: 5. This CDR3 is built from 16 residues. The CDR3 is CASSGLAGGKHNEQFF. For the CDR3, the DNA is TGTGCCAGCAGTGGACTAGCGGGAGGAAAGCACAATGAGCAGTTCTTC.

The CDR3 region is CAISESTARSYNEQFF. CDR3 DNA: TGTGCCATCAGTGAGTCTACAGCTCGGTCCTACAATGAGCAGTTCTTC. The chain carries TRBV10-3 and TRBJ2-1; unclear D gene. V was cut by 0 bases and J by 1 base, with 10 bases left in between. The CDR3 is 16 amino acids. The germline gives CDR1 ENHRY, CDR2 SYGVKD.

This chain links TRBV20-1 with TRBJ1-5; D is unresolved. CDR3 length: 15 amino acids. CDR1 and CDR2 from the germline V gene are DFQATT and SNEGSKA (reference sequence). V gave up 3 bases and J gave up 3 bases, with 15 bases separating them. The DNA for the CDR3 is TGCAGTGCTAGTAAACACCGGAGGCTCAATCAGCCCCAGCATTTT. Its protein product is CSASKHRRLNQPQHF.

The chain recombines TRBV14 with TRBJ2-2, with TRBD2 matching 8 bases. Germline V gene lookup returns CDR1 SGHDN and CDR2 FVKESK. This CDR3 contains 17 residues. J lost 7 bases, V lost 4 bases, and 14 bases had no gene match. This CDR3 is CASSPPGGAGEVGELFF. DNA for the CDR3: TGTGCCAGCAGCCCACCGGGCGGAGCGGGAGAGGTCGGGGAGCTGTTTTTT.

This clonotype was detected only a few times. The chain joins TRBV5-1 to TRBJ2-5; 13 bases are a match to TRBD2. The CDR3 length is 18 residues. V dropped 0 bases and J dropped 1; count of bases not matched to a gene: 6. Germline V CDR1 and CDR2: SGHRS, YFSETQ. CDR3 in DNA: TGCGCCAGCAGCTTGGGACTAGCGGGGGGACCCTTCCAAGAGACCCAGTACTTC. It codes for CASSLGLAGGPFQETQYF. Full variable domain (outside the CDR3, taken from reference TRBV5-1 and TRBJ2-5): KAGVTQTPRYLIKTRGQQVTLSCSPISGHRSVSWYQQTPGQGLQFLFEYFSETQRNKGNFPGRFSGRQFSNSRSEMNVSTLELGDSALYLCASSLGLAGGPFQETQYFGPGTRLLVL.

The rearrangement joins TRBV20-1 to TRBJ2-7; the D is unclear. Germline CDR1 DFQATT, CDR2 SNEGSKA (reference sequence). Deletions cut 0 bases from V and 0 bases from J, with 12 bases between. The CDR3 loop spans 15 amino acids. In nucleotides, the CDR3 is TGCAGTGCTAGAGATAGTCGGCGGACCTCCTACGAGCAGTACTTC. Encoded protein: CSARDSRRTSYEQYF.